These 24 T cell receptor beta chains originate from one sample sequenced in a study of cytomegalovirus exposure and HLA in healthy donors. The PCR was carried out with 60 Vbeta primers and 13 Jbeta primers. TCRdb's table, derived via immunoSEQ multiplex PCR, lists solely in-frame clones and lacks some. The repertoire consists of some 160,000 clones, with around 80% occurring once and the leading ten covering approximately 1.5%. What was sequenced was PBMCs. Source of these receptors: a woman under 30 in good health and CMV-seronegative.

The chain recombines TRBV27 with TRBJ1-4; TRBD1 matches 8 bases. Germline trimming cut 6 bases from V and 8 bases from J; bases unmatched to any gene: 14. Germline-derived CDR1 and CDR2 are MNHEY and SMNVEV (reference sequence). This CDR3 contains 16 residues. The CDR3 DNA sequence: TGTGCCAGCAGCACTCCCCAGGGGGCGACAAGGGAAAAACTGTTTTTT. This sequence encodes CASSTPQGATREKLFF.

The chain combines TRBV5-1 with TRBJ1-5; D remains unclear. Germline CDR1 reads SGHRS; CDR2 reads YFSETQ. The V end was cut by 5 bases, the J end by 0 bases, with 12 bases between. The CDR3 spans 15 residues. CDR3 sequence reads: CASRKDGNSNQPQHF. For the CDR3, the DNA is TGCGCCAGCAGGAAAGACGGGAATAGCAATCAGCCCCAGCATTTT.

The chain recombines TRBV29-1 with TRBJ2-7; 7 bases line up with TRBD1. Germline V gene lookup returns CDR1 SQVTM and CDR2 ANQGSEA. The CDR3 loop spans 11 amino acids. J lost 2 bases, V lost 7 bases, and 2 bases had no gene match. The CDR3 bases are TGCAGCGGACAGGGCCCCTACGAGCAGTACTTC. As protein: CSGQGPYEQYF.

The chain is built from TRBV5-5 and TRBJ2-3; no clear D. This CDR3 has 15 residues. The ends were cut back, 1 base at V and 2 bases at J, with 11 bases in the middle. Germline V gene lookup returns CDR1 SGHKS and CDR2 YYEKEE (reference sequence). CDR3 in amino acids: CASSLPQTLTDTQYF. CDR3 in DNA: TGTGCCAGCAGCTTGCCACAGACGCTCACAGATACGCAGTATTTT.

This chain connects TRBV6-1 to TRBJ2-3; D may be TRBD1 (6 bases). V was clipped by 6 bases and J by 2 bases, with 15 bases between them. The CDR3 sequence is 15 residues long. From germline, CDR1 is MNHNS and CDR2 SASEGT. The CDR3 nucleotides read TGTGCCAGCAGGCCGACGCCAGGGGACACAGATACGCAGTATTTT. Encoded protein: CASRPTPGDTDTQYF.

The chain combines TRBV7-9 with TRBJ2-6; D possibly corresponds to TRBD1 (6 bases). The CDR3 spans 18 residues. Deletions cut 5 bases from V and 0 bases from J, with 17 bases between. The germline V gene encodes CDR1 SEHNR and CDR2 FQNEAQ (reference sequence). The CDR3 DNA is TGTGCCAGCAGCCCCTGGACAGTCCCAAGCTCTGGGGCCAACGTCCTGACTTTC. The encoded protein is CASSPWTVPSSGANVLTF.

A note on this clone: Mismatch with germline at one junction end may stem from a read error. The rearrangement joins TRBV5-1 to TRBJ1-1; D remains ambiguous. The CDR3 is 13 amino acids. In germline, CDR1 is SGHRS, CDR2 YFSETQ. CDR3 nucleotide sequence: TGTGCCAGCAGCTTGGCCTCGAACACTGAAGCTTTCTTT. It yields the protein CASSLASNTEAFF.

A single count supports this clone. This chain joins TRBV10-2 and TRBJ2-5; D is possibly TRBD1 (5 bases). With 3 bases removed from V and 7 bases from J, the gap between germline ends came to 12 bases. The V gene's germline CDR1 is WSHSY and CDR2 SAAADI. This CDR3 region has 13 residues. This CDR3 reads CASSEGVRRTQYF. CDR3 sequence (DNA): TGCGCCAGCAGTGAAGGGGTACGGCGGACCCAGTACTTC.

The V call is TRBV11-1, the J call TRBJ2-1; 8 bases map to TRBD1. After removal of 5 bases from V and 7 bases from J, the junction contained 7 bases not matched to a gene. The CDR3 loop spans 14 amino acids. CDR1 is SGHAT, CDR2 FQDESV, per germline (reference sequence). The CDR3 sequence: CASSRGQGANEQFF. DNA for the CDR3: TGTGCCAGCAGCCGCGGACAGGGTGCGAATGAGCAGTTCTTC.

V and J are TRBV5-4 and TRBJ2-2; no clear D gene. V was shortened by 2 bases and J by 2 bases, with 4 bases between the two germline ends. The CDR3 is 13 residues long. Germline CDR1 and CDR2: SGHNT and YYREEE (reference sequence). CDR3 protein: CASSFFNTGELFF. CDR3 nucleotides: TGTGCCAGCAGCTTCTTTAACACCGGGGAGCTGTTTTTT.

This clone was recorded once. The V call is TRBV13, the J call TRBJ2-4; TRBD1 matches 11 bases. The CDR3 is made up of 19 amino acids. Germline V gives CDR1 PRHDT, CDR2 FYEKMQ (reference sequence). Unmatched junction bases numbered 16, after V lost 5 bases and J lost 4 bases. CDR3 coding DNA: TGTGCCAGCAGCGTCCCGGACAGGGGGCGCGTCGCGTTAAAAAACATTCAGTACTTC. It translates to CASSVPDRGRVALKNIQYF.

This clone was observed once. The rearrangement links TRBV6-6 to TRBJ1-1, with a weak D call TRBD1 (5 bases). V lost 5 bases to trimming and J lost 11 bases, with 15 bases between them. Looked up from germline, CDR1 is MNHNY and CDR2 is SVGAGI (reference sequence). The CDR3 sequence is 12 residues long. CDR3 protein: CASSPGQTRAFF. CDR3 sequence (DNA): TGTGCCAGCAGTCCTGGACAAACGAGGGCTTTCTTT.

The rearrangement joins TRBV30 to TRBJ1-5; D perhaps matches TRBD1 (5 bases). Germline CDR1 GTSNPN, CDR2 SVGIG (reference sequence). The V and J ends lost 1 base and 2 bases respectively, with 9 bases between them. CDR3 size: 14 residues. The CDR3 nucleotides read TGTGCCTGGAGTGCAGGGTTCGGCAATCAGCCCCAGCATTTT. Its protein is CAWSAGFGNQPQHF.

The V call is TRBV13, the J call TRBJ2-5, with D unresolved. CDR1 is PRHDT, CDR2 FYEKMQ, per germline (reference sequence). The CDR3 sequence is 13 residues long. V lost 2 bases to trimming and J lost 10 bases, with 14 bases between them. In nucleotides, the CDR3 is TGTGCCAGCAGCTTAAAGCTTGTGGCGGTCCAGTACTTC. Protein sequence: CASSLKLVAVQYF.

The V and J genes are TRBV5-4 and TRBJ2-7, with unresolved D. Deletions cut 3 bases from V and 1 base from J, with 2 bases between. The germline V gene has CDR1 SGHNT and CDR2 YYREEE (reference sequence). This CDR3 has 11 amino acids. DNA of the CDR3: TGTGCCAGCAGCTCGTCCTACGAGCAGTACTTC. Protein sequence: CASSSSYEQYF.

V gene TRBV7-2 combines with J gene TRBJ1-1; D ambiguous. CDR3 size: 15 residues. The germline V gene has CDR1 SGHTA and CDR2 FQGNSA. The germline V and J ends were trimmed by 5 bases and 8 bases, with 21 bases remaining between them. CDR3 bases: TGTGCCAGCAGCCCGTCGAGGGTCCTGAGGTCGGAAGCTTTCTTT. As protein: CASSPSRVLRSEAFF.

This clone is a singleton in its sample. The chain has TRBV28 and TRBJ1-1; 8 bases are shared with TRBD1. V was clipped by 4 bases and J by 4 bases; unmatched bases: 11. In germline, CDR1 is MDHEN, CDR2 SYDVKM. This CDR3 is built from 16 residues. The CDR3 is CASSSSGTGSATEAFF. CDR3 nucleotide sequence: TGTGCCAGCAGTTCGTCCGGGACAGGAAGCGCCACTGAAGCTTTCTTT.

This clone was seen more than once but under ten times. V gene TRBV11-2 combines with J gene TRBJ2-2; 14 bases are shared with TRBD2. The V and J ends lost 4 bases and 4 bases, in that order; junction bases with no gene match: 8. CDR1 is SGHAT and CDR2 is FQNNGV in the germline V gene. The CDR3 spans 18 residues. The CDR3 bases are TGTGCCAGCAGCTCCCGACTAGCGGGGGGGCAAATCACCGGGGAGCTGTTTTTT. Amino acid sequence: CASSSRLAGGQITGELFF.

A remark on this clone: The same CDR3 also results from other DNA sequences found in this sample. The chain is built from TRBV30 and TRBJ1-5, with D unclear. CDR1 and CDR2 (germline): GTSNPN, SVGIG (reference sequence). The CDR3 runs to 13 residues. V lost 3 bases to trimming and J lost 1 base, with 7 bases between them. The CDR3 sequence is CAWSIRSNQPQHF. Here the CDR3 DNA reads TGTGCCTGGAGCATTCGGAGCAATCAGCCCCAGCATTTT.

CDR3 protein: CASSIGGSYSGANVLTF. The CDR3 DNA sequence: TGTGCCAGTAGTATAGGAGGCAGCTACTCTGGGGCCAACGTCCTGACTTTC. This sequence joins TRBV19 and TRBJ2-6, with unresolved D. CDR1 and CDR2 (germline): LNHDA, SQIVND (reference sequence). This CDR3 has 17 residues. The V end was cut by 1 base, the J end by 0 bases, with 10 bases between.

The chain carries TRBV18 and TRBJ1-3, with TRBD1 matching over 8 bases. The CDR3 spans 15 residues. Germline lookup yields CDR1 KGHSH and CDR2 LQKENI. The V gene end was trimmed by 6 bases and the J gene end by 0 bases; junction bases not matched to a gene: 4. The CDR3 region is CASSLGQGSGNTIYF. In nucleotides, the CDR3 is TGTGCCAGCTCTCTCGGACAGGGCTCTGGAAACACCATATATTTT.

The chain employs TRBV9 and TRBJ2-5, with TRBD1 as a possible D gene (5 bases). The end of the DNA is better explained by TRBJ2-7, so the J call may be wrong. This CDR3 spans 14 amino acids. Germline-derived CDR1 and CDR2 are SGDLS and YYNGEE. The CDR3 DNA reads TGTGCCAGCAGCGTAGGAGTCAGGGTTGGCGAGCAGTACTTC. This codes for CASSVGVRVGEQYF.

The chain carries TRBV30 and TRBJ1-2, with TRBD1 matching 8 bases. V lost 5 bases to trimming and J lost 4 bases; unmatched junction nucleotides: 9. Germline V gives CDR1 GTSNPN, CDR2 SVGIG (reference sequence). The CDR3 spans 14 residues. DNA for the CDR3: TGTGCCTGGGCTAAGACAGGGGTTGTCTATGGCTACACCTTC. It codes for CAWAKTGVVYGYTF.

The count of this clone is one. The DNA for the CDR3 is TGTGCCAGCACCCTGGGGGCCGGGGAGACTAGCACAGATACGCAGTATTTT. It codes for CASTLGAGETSTDTQYF. V is TRBV7-9 and J is TRBJ2-3; D is perhaps TRBD1 (6 bases). Germline CDR1 reads SEHNR; CDR2 reads FQNEAQ (reference sequence). V shed 7 bases and J shed 0 bases, with 20 bases lying between them. The CDR3 has 17 amino acids.